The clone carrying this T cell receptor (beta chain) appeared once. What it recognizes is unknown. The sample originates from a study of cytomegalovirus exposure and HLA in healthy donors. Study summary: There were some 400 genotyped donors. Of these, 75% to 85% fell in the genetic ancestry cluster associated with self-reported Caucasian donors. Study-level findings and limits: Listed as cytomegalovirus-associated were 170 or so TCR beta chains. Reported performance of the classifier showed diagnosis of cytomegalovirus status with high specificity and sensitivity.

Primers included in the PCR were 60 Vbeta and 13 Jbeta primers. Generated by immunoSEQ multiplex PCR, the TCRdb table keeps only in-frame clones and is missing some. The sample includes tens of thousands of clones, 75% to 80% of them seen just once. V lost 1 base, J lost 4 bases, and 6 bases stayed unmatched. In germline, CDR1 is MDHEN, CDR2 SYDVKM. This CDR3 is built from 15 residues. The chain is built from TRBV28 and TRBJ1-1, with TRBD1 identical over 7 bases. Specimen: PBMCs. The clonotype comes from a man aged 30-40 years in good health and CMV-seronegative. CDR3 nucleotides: TGTGCCAGCAGTTTATTGGCAGGGGGGCGCACTGAAGCTTTCTTT. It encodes CASSLLAGGRTEAFF.